Listed below are T cell receptor beta chains from one sample, sequenced in a study of T-cell reconstitution after alpha-beta-depleted transplantation in children. TCRdb called the PCR reads again in MiXCR, with one record for every CDR3 protein. The repertoire holds tens of thousands of distinct CDR3 sequences, under 7.5% seen once, with 25% to 30% in the top ten. The source material was peripheral blood, sampled 60 days after TCRalphabeta/CD19-depleted stem cell transplant. These TCRs come from a child under two years old who had a stem cell transplant for acute myeloid leukemia, so the T cells may come from the graft donor. The CDR3 runs from the conserved cysteine through the conserved F or W. D genes are given only for firm matches. Each size is once, few, many, or a class for an expanded clone.

d_call	j_call	v_call	clone_size	cdr3_nt	cdr3_aa
-	TRBJ1-2	TRBV5-1	many	TGCGCCAGCAGTAGGGGCGCGGACTATGGCTACACCTTC	CASSRGADYGYTF
TRBD2	TRBJ2-7	TRBV12-3/TRBV12-4	many	TGTGCCAGCAGTTTGGGAGGGGAGCAGTACTTC	CASSLGGEQYF
TRBD2	TRBJ2-5	TRBV28	many	TGTGCCAGCAGTGCCTATTTAGCGGGAGGAGAGACCCAGTACTTC	CASSAYLAGGETQYF
-	TRBJ2-3	TRBV18	many	TGTGCCAGCTCCCCGGCGCTAGCGATTTACTTCGGGACAGATACGCAGTATTTT	CASSPALAIYFGTDTQYF
-	TRBJ2-7	TRBV9	many	TGTGCCAGCAGCTCCGCGGCCAACGAGCAGTACTTC	CASSSAANEQYF
-	TRBJ2-7	TRBV7-9	many	TGTGCCAGCAGCCGGACCTCCGACGAGCAGTACTTC	CASSRTSDEQYF
-	TRBJ1-1	TRBV6-1	many	TGTGCCAGCAGTGAAGCCTTTAATTACAGGGATCACACTGAAGCTTTCTTT	CASSEAFNYRDHTEAFF
-	TRBJ2-7	TRBV25-1	few	TGTGCCAGCAGTGAAGACAGCTCTCTCTACGAGCAGTACTTC	CASSEDSSLYEQYF
TRBD2	TRBJ2-2	TRBV11-1	many	TGTGCCAGCAGCAGACCGGGACTAGCGGGCGCGAACACCGGGGAGCTGTTTTTT	CASSRPGLAGANTGELFF
-	TRBJ2-7	TRBV7-2	many	TGTGCCAGCAGCCCTTTCGAGGGAACTCCTTACGAGCAGTACTTC	CASSPFEGTPYEQYF
TRBD2	TRBJ2-3	TRBV2	many	TGTGCCAGCAAGTTGGGAGCGGGGAGCACAGATACGCAGTATTTT	CASKLGAGSTDTQYF